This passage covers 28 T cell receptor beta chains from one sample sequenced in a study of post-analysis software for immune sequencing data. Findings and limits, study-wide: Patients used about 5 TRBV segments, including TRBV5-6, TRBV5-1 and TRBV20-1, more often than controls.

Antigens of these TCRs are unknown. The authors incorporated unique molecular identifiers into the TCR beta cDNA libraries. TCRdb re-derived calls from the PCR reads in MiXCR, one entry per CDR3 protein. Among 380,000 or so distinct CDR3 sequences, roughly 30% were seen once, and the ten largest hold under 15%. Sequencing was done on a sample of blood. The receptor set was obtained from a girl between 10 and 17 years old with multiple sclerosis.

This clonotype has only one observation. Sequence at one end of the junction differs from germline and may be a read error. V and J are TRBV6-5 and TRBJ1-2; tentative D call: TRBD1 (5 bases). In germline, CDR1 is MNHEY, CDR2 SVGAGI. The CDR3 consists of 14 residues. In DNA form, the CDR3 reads TGTGCCGGCAGTTACGGAGGGAGGGGAGGTGGCTACACCTTC. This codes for CAGSYGGRGGGYTF.

The CDR3, as DNA: TGTGCCAGCAGCCAAGATCTTGGTCGGACGGAGCAGTTCTTC. Protein product: CASSQDLGRTEQFF. The rearrangement uses TRBV14 and TRBJ2-1; D is ambiguous. The CDR3 consists of 14 residues. Germline CDR1 SGHDN, CDR2 FVKESK. The V end lost 0 bases, the J end lost 10 bases, and 13 bases lay between the germline ends.

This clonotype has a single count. The CDR3 protein is CASSPLGYSGNTIYF. The CDR3 DNA sequence: TGTGCCAGCAGCCCTCTGGGCTACTCTGGAAACACCATATATTTT. V is TRBV5-5 and J is TRBJ1-3; D call uncertain. The CDR3 has 15 amino acids. V was shortened by 4 bases and J by 0 bases, with 11 bases between the two germline ends. CDR1 is SGHKS, CDR2 YYEKEE, per germline (reference sequence).

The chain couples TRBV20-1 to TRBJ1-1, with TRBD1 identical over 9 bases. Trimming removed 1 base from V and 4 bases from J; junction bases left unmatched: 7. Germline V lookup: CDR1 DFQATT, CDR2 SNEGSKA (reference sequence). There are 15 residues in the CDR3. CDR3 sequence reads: CSARASGTGITEAFF. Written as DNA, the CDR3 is TGCAGTGCTAGAGCCTCCGGGACAGGGATCACTGAAGCTTTCTTT.

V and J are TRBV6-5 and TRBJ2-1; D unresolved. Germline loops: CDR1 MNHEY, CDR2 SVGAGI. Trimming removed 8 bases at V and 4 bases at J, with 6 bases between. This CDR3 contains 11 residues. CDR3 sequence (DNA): TGTGCCAGCGCGCTTTACAATGAGCAGTTCTTC. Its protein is CASALYNEQFF.

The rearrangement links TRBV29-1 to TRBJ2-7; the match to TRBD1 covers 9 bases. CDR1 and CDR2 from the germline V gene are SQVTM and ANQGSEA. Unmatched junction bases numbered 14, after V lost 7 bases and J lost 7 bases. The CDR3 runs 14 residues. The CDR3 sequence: CSGLPGTGYGEQYF. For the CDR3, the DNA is TGCAGCGGTCTACCCGGGACAGGGTACGGAGAGCAGTACTTC.

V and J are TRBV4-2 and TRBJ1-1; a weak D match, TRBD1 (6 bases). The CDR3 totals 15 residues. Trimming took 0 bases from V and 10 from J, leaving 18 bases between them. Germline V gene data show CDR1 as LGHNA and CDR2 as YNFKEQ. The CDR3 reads CASSQEGRGESAAFF. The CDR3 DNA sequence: TGTGCCAGCAGCCAAGAGGGCAGGGGCGAGTCGGCAGCTTTCTTT.

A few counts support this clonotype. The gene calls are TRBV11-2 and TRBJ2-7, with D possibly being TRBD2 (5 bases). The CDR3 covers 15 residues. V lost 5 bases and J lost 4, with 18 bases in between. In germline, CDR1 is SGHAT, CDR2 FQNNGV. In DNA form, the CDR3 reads TGTGCCAGCAGCCTAACCGAGGCGGGTGATTACGAGCAGTACTTC. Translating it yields CASSLTEAGDYEQYF. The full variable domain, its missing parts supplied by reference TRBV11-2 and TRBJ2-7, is EAGVAQSPRYKIIEKRQSVAFWCNPISGHATLYWYQQILGQGPKLLIQFQNNGVVDDSQLPKDRFSAERLKGVDSTLKIQPAKLEDSAVYLCASSLTEAGDYEQYFGPGTRLTVT.

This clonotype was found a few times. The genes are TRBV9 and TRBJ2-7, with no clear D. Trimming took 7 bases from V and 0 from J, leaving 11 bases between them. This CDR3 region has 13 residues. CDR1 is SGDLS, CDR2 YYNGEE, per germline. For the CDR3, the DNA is TGTGCCAGCGCCCCGGCGAGCTCCTACGAGCAGTACTTC. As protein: CASAPASSYEQYF.

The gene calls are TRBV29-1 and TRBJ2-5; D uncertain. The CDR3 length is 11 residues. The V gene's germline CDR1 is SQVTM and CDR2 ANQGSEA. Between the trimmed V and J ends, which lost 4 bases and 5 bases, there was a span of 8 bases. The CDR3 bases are TGCAGCGTTGGATTGGGGGAGACCCAGTACTTC. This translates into CSVGLGETQYF.

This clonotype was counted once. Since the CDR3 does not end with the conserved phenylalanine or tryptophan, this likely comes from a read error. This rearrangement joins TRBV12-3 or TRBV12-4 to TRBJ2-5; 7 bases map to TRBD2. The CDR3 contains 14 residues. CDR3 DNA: TGTGCCAGCAGTTTAGCGGGGAGGGAAGAGGCCCAGTACTCC. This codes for CASSLAGREEAQYS.

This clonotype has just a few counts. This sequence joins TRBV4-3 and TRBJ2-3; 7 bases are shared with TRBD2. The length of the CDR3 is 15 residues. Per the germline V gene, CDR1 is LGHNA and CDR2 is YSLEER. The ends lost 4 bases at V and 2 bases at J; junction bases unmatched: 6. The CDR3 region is CASSRSGFDTDTQYF. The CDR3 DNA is TGCGCCAGCAGCCGTAGCGGGTTTGACACAGATACGCAGTATTTT.

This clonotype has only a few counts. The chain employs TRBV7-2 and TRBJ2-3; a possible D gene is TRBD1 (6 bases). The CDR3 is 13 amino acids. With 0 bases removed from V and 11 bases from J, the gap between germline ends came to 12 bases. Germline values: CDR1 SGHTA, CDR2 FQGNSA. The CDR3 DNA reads TGTGCCAGCAGCTTAGCCCAGGACAGCCTGCAGTATTTT. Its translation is CASSLAQDSLQYF.

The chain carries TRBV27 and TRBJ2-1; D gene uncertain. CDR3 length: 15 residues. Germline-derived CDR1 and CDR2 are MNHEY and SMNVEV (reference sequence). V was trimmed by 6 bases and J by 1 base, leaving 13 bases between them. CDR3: CASSMTSTSYNEQFF. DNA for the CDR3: TGTGCCAGCAGCATGACATCAACGTCCTACAATGAGCAGTTCTTC.

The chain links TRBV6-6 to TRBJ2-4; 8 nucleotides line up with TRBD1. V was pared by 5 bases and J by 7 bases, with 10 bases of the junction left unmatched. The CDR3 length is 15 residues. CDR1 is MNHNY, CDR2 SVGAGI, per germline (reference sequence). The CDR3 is CASSDMDRAENIQYF. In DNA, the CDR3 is TGTGCCAGCAGTGATATGGACAGGGCCGAGAACATTCAGTACTTC.

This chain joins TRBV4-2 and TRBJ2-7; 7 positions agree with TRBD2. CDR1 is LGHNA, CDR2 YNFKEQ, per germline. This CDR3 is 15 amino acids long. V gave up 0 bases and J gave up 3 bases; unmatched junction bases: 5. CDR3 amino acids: CASSQERGFYYEQYF. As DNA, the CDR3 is TGTGCCAGCAGCCAAGAGCGGGGGTTTTACTACGAGCAGTACTTC.

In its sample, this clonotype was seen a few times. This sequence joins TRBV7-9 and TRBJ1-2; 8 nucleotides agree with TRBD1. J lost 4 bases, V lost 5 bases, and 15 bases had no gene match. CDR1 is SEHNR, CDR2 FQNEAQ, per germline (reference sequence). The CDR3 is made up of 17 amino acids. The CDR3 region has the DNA TGTGCCAGCAGCCCCGCTGATGGGACAGGTCCTTCCTATGGCTACACCTTC. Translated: CASSPADGTGPSYGYTF.

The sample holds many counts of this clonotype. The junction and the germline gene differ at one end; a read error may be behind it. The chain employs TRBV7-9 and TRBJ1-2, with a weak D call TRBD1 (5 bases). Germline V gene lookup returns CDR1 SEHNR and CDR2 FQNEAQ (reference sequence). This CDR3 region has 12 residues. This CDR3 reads CASSFSGDGYTF. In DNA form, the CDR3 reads TGCGCCAGCAGCTTCTCGGGGGATGGCTACACCTTC. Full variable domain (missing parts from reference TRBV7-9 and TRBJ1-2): DTGVSQNPRHKITKRGQNVTFRCDPISEHNRLYWYRQTLGQGPEFLTYFQNEAQLEKSRLLSDRFSAERPKGSFSTLEIQRTEQGDSAMYLCASSFSGDGYTFGSGTRLTVV.

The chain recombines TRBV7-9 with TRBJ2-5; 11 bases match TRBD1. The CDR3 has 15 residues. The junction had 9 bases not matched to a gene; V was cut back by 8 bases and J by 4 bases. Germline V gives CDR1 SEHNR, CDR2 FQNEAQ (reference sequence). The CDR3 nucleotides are TGTGCCAGCGTACCGGGACAGGGGGGGCGAGAGACCCAGTACTTC. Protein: CASVPGQGGRETQYF.

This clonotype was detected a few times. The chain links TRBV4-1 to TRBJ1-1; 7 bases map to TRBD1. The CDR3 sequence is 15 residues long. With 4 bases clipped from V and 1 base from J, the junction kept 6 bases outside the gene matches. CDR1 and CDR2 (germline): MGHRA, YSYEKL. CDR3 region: CASSLTGTANTEAFF. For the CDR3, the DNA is TGCGCCAGCAGCCTTACCGGGACAGCGAACACTGAAGCTTTCTTT.

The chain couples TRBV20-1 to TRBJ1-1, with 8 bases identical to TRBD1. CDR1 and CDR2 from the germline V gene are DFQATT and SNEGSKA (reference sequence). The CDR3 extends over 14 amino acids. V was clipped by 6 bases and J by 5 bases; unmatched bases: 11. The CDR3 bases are TGCAGTGCCGCGGACCAGGGGGCGCTTACTGAAGCTTTCTTT. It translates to CSAADQGALTEAFF.

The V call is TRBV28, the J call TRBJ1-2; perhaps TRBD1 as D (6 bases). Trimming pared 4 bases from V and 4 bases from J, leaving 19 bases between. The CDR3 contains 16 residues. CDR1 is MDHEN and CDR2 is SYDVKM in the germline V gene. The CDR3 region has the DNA TGTGCCAGCAGTTCCTCAGACCTGGGACAAGGCTATGGCTACACCTTC. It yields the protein CASSSSDLGQGYGYTF.

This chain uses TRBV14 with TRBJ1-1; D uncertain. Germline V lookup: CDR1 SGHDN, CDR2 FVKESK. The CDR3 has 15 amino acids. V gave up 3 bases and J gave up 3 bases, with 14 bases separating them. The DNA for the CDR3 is TGTGCCAGCAGCCAGTATTCCCCTGGGGACACTGAAGCTTTCTTT. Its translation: CASSQYSPGDTEAFF.

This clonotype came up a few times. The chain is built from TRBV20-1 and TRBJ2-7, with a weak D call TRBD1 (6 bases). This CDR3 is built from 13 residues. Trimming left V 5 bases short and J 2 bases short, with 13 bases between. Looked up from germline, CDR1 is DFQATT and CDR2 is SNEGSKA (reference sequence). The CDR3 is CSADRDTAYEQYF. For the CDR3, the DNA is TGCAGTGCTGACCGGGACACCGCCTACGAGCAGTACTTC.

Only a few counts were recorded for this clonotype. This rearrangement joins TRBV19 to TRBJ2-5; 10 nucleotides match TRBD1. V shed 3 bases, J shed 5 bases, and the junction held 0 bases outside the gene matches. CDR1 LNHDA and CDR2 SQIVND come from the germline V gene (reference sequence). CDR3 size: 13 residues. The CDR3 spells CASSMDRGETQYF. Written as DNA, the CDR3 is TGTGCCAGTAGTATGGACAGGGGGGAGACCCAGTACTTC.

For the CDR3, the DNA is TGTGCCAGCAGTTTAATGCTGCGGTCACCCCTCCACTTT. It is translated as CASSLMLRSPLHF. The chain is built from TRBV27 and TRBJ1-6; no clear D. This CDR3 contains 13 residues. Germline CDR1 is MNHEY and CDR2 is SMNVEV (reference sequence). With 2 bases removed from V and 10 bases from J, the gap between germline ends came to 9 bases.

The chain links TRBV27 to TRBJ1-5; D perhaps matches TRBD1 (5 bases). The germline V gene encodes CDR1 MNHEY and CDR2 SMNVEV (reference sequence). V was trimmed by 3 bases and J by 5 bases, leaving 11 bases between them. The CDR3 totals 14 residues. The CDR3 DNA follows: TGTGCCAGCAGTTTTGGGGGGGGAGATCAGCCCCAGCATTTT. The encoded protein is CASSFGGGDQPQHF.

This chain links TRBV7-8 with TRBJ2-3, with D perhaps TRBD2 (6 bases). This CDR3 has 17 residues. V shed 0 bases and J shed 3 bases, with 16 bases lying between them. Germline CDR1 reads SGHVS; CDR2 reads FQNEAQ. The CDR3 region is CASSLASGVHTTDTQYF. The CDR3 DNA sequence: TGTGCCAGCAGCTTAGCGTCGGGGGTCCACACTACAGATACGCAGTATTTT.